This is a list of T cell receptor beta chains from one sample in a study of T cell responses to AZD1222 COVID-19 vaccine. Profiling relied on immunoSEQ multiplex PCR, and the TCRdb table lists in-frame clones only, not all of them. Among 110,000 or so clones, approximately 90% were seen once, and the ten largest hold approximately 3.1%. This sample comprised peripheral blood, obtained on day 0 of MenACWY control vaccination. These receptors were collected from an adult in good health. CDR3s include the opening cysteine and the closing phenylalanine or tryptophan. Fields, in order: J gene, clone size, V gene, D gene, CDR3 protein, CDR3 DNA. D genes are given only for firm matches. The listing skips clone size in some rows; elsewhere it reads once, few, many or a size class.

TRBJ1-1 | NA | TRBV6-5 | TRBD1 | CASSPKGQGATEAFF | TGTGCCAGCAGTCCGAAGGGACAGGGGGCGACTGAAGCTTTCTTT
TRBJ2-3 | NA | TRBV30 | NA | CASHRPTDTQYF | TGTGCCTCCCATCGGCCCACAGATACGCAGTATTTT
TRBJ2-7 | NA | TRBV6-2/TRBV6-3 | NA | CASSYLRGDYEQYF | TGTGCCAGCAGTTACCTCAGGGGAGACTACGAGCAGTACTTC
TRBJ1-2 | NA | TRBV12-3/TRBV12-4 | NA | CASTMGGPGYTF | TGTGCCAGCACCATGGGAGGGCCTGGCTACACCTTC
TRBJ2-7 | NA | TRBV19 | NA | CASSIRGASYEQYF | TGTGCCAGTAGCATACGGGGGGCCTCCTACGAGCAGTACTTC
TRBJ1-4 | NA | TRBV6-5 | NA | CASSYGNRNEKLFF | TGTGCCAGCAGTTACGGTAACCGTAATGAAAAACTGTTTTTT
TRBJ2-1 | NA | TRBV18 | NA | CASSPPSVDNEQFF | TGTGCCAGCTCACCACCGTCGGTGGACAATGAGCAGTTCTTC
TRBJ2-7 | NA | TRBV27 | NA | CASRGWSSYEQYF | TGTGCCAGCAGGGGGTGGAGCTCCTACGAGCAGTACTTC
TRBJ2-2 | few | TRBV30 | NA | CAWTAGTGNTGELFF | TGTGCCTGGACCGCCGGGACTGGGAACACCGGGGAGCTGTTTTTT
TRBJ2-3 | NA | TRBV20-1 | NA | CSARSSDTQYF | TGCAGTGCTAGAAGTTCAGATACGCAGTATTTT
TRBJ2-5 | NA | TRBV5-4 | NA | CASSREETQYF | TGTGCCAGCAGCCGAGAGGAGACCCAGTACTTC
TRBJ2-3 | once | TRBV10-2 | NA | CASSEGDPTDTQYF | TGCGCCAGCAGTGAGGGAGACCCCACAGATACGCAGTATTTT
TRBJ1-6 | NA | TRBV28 | NA | CASSFSGFPLHF | TGTGCCAGCAGTTTCTCGGGCTTCCCCCTCCACTTT
TRBJ2-3 | NA | TRBV15 | TRBD1 | CATSRRQGLTDTQYF | TGTGCCACCAGCAGAAGACAGGGCCTCACAGATACGCAGTATTTT
TRBJ1-5 | NA | TRBV15 | TRBD1 | CATSRDQPMTGGFFSNQPQHF | TGTGCCACCAGCAGGGACCAGCCGATGACAGGGGGTTTTTTTAGCAATCAGCCCCAGCATTTT
TRBJ1-1 | NA | TRBV4-3 | NA | CASSQDTVGNTEAFF | TGCGCCAGCAGCCAAGATACGGTGGGGAACACTGAAGCTTTCTTT
TRBJ2-1 | NA | TRBV6-2/TRBV6-3 | TRBD1 | CASSYFDRADNEQFF | TGTGCCAGCAGTTACTTCGACAGGGCGGACAATGAGCAGTTCTTC
TRBJ1-5 | NA | TRBV5-6 | NA | CASSLSGSAPFPQHF | TGTGCCAGCAGCTTGTCGGGATCTGCGCCGTTTCCCCAGCATTTT
TRBJ2-3 | NA | TRBV19 | NA | CASSIAQSTDTQYF | TGTGCCAGTAGTATAGCTCAAAGCACAGATACGCAGTATTTT
TRBJ1-1 | NA | TRBV6-6 | NA | CASSLRGGDTEAFF | TGTGCCAGCAGCCTTCGAGGTGGGGACACTGAAGCTTTCTTT
TRBJ2-7 | once | TRBV6-5 | TRBD2 | CASSSPGLAGGRQYF | TGTGCCAGCAGTTCTCCGGGACTAGCGGGGGGAAGGCAGTACTTC
TRBJ1-2 | few | TRBV3-1/TRBV3-2 | NA | CASSYSGPHGGYTF | TGTGCCAGCAGCTACTCTGGGCCCCACGGTGGCTACACCTTC
TRBJ1-1 | NA | TRBV11-2 | NA | CASSIPLGGWRTEAFF | TGTGCCAGCAGCATCCCCCTCGGGGGCTGGAGAACTGAAGCTTTCTTT
TRBJ2-7 | NA | TRBV10-1 | NA | CASSESTGLTYEQYF | TGCGCCAGCAGTGAGTCAACAGGGCTCACCTACGAGCAGTACTTC
TRBJ1-1 | NA | TRBV27 | NA | CASSLLRGRGTEAFF | TGTGCCAGCAGTTTATTACGGGGGAGGGGCACTGAAGCTTTCTTT
TRBJ1-2 | NA | TRBV28 | TRBD1 | CASSGVGQYYGYTF | TGTGCCAGCAGCGGGGTGGGACAGTACTATGGCTACACCTTC
TRBJ1-1 | NA | TRBV6-2/TRBV6-3 | NA | CASSPGRTEAFF | TGTGCCAGCAGCCCCGGAAGGACTGAAGCTTTCTTT
TRBJ1-1 | NA | TRBV5-1 | NA | CASSEGNTEAFF | TGCGCCAGCTCCGAGGGGAACACTGAAGCTTTCTTT
TRBJ1-2 | NA | TRBV5-4 | TRBD1 | CASSSRGQGNYGYTF | TGTGCCAGCAGCTCTAGGGGACAGGGAAACTATGGCTACACCTTC
TRBJ2-7 | NA | TRBV6-5 | TRBD1 | CASSRDRGIYEQYF | TGTGCCAGCAGCCGGGACAGGGGGATCTACGAGCAGTACTTC
TRBJ1-4 | once | TRBV4-3 | TRBD1 | CASSPNPGQESEKLFF | TGCGCCAGCAGCCCGAATCCGGGACAGGAATCTGAAAAACTGTTTTTT
TRBJ1-1 | NA | TRBV5-4 | TRBD1 | CASSLGGGLWTEAFF | TGTGCCAGCAGCTTGGGAGGGGGCTTGTGGACTGAAGCTTTCTTT
TRBJ1-2 | NA | TRBV6-5 | NA | CASSYSRAMTNYGYTF | TGTGCCAGCAGTTACTCCAGGGCGATGACTAACTATGGCTACACCTTC
TRBJ2-5 | NA | TRBV5-4 | TRBD1 | CASSPDGGQGKETQYF | TGTGCCAGCAGCCCTGACGGGGGACAGGGAAAAGAGACCCAGTACTTC
TRBJ1-2 | NA | TRBV10-2 | NA | CASSRDEDYGYTF | TGCGCCAGCAGTAGGGATGAGGACTATGGCTACACCTTC
TRBJ2-5 | few | TRBV11-3 | NA | CASSLGVSETQYF | TGTGCCAGCAGCTTAGGGGTTTCGGAGACCCAGTACTTC
TRBJ1-6 | NA | TRBV29-1 | NA | CSVGEMNSPLHF | TGCAGCGTTGGTGAGATGAATTCACCCCTCCACTTT
TRBJ1-5 | NA | TRBV27 | NA | CASSLWRDNQPQHF | TGTGCCAGCAGTTTATGGAGGGACAATCAGCCCCAGCATTTT
TRBJ1-2 | NA | TRBV10-3 | TRBD1 | CAIWTGAINYGYTF | TGTGCCATATGGACAGGGGCTATAAACTATGGCTACACCTTC
TRBJ2-2 | few | TRBV5-6 | TRBD1 | CASRRTGAGELFF | TGTGCCAGCAGGCGGACAGGGGCCGGGGAGCTGTTTTTT
TRBJ1-1 | once | TRBV7-8 | NA | CASSLGSGRGTEAFF | TGTGCCAGCAGCTTAGGGAGCGGGAGAGGCACTGAAGCTTTCTTT
TRBJ2-1 | NA | TRBV29-1 | TRBD1 | CSVEDWGSGTARDEQFF | TGCAGCGTTGAAGATTGGGGCTCCGGGACAGCACGGGATGAGCAGTTCTTC